The clone carrying this T cell receptor beta chain was observed a few times. Its cognate antigen is unknown. The data stem from a study of CD8 T cells in ankylosing spondylitis. The V and J ends lost 5 bases and 4 bases, in that order; junction bases with no gene match: 12. This CDR3 contains 16 residues. From germline, CDR1 is MNHEY and CDR2 SMNVEV (reference sequence). TCRdb analysed the 5' RACE reads with MiXCR anew, one entry per CDR3 protein. In the table there are approximately 35,000 distinct CDR3 sequences, approximately 14% of which are singletons. Study results and limitations: Apparently characteristic of ankylosing spondylitis blood was a TCR beta motif (eight highly homologous variants).

The sequence came from a male donor with ankylosing spondylitis or in good health (not recorded which). The chain is built from TRBV27 and TRBJ2-5; 8 bases are shared with TRBD1. Sequencing input: blood. CDR3 in amino acids: CASSTWTGRGAETQYF. The DNA for the CDR3 is TGTGCCAGCAGTACCTGGACAGGGCGAGGGGCAGAGACCCAGTACTTC.